Each of the 3 T cell receptor beta chains below was sequenced from the same sample in a study of T cell responses to AZD1222 COVID-19 vaccine (dated by TCRdb to the early 2020s). The time point label of this sample denotes: about 28 days (+/-7) after the second vaccine dose. Libraries were prepared through the immunoSEQ multiplex PCR assay. As stored in TCRdb, this immuneACCESS dataset retains in-frame rearrangements with V and J assigned. A fraction of the clones does not appear; measured against another copy, unresolved V genes explain less than half of the discrepancy, and the remainder lacks a known reason. The sample table contains around 80,000 clones; only one count was recorded for nearly 90% of them. The ten top clones hold around 1.3% of the sample. The source was peripheral blood, collected 28 days after the second AZD1222 dose. The receptors stem from an adult who received the AZD1222 COVID-19 vaccine.

The chain carries TRBV13 and TRBJ1-2, with a tentative D call TRBD1 (6 bases). The CDR3 covers 16 residues. The germline CDR1 and CDR2 sequences are PRHDT and FYEKMQ (reference sequence). The V and J ends lost 5 bases and 4 bases respectively, with 20 bases between them. The CDR3 DNA is TGTGCCAGCAGCCTCCAGGGGCCTGGATCCGGCTATGGCTACACCTTC. Its translation: CASSLQGPGSGYGYTF.

This chain connects TRBV29-1 to TRBJ2-2, with D possibly matching TRBD1 (6 bases). CDR3 length: 13 amino acids. The ends were cut back, 3 bases at V and 8 bases at J, with 13 bases in the middle. Germline assignment: CDR1 SQVTM and CDR2 ANQGSEA. CDR3 loop: CSVEGQGHGELFF. Written as DNA, the CDR3 is TGCAGCGTTGAGGGGCAGGGGCATGGGGAGCTGTTTTTT.

J is TRBJ1-2 and V is TRBV30; 7 bases line up with TRBD1. Germline V gene lookup returns CDR1 GTSNPN and CDR2 SVGIG (reference sequence). CDR3 length equals 15 residues. V gave up 2 bases and J gave up 2 bases; unmatched junction bases: 8. CDR3 nucleotides: TGTGCCTGGAGTTTACCTCGACAGGGCAACTATGGCTACACCTTC. This sequence encodes CAWSLPRQGNYGYTF.